This TCR beta chain was sequenced in a study of monozygotic twins with inflammatory bowel disease. Following a re-call of the 5' RACE reads, TCRdb has one entry per CDR3 protein and lacks DNA. This sample contains about 110,000 distinct CDR3 sequences. Study results and limitations: IBD patients carried less diverse TCRbeta repertoires (inverse Simpson) than healthy co-twins.

A note on this clonotype: Its antigen is unidentified.

CDR1 MDHEN and CDR2 SYDVKM come from the germline V gene. The CDR3 is 15 residues long. The source of this sequence is a human donor with ulcerative colitis or Crohn's disease, or a healthy co-twin of an affected twin (not recorded which). Material for sequencing was blood. The V gene is TRBV28, the J gene TRBJ1-6; TCRdb selects TRBD1, and the lack of DNA leaves this call unchecked. The CDR3 sequence: CASSFGGQENSPLHF.